Below, 10 T cell receptor beta chains from the same sample are listed, as sequenced in a study of blood T cells in healthy people across ages. It was with a sample-barcoded 5' primer and a J-beta primer mix that a second PCR of about 6 to 12 cycles was run. In TCRdb, the 5' RACE reads were re-called with MiXCR into one record per CDR3 protein. The sample contains approximately 1,100,000 distinct CDR3 sequences, 35% to 50% of which appear only once. Source material: blood. The origin of the receptors is a woman aged 60-75 years in good health.

The chain joins TRBV20-1 to TRBJ2-4; D possibly corresponds to TRBD1 (6 bases). CDR3 length equals 17 residues. Trimming shortened V by 7 bases and J by 0 bases, and 22 bases separated the two germline ends. Germline V gives CDR1 DFQATT, CDR2 SNEGSKA (reference sequence). CDR3 sequence (DNA): TGCAGTGTTAAAAAGGGGGTCTTGGGGCTAGCCAAAAACATTCAGTACTTC. It specifies CSVKKGVLGLAKNIQYF.

This clonotype came up a few times. This chain joins TRBV12-3 or TRBV12-4 and TRBJ1-1, with a weak D call TRBD1 (5 bases). This CDR3 spans 14 amino acids. Trimming cost V 3 bases and J 4 bases, with 12 bases left between them. Written as DNA, the CDR3 is TGTGCCAGCAGTTTGAGGGGTTGGGGCACTGAAGCTTTCTTT. This sequence encodes CASSLRGWGTEAFF.

The CDR3 is CASSILTGSETQYF. CDR3 sequence (DNA): TGTGCCAGCAGCATATTGACAGGGAGTGAGACCCAGTACTTC. The chain is built from TRBV11-2 and TRBJ2-5; 7 bases match TRBD1. The V and J ends lost 5 bases and 5 bases, in that order; junction bases with no gene match: 8. The CDR3 extends over 14 amino acids. Germline V gene lookup returns CDR1 SGHAT and CDR2 FQNNGV.

V usage is TRBV5-1 and J usage is TRBJ2-7; 10 nucleotides align to TRBD2. Trimming removed 0 bases from V and 7 bases from J; junction bases left unmatched: 10. This CDR3 contains 16 residues. The germline CDR1 and CDR2 sequences are SGHRS and YFSETQ. CDR3 region: CASSLDRTSGHYEQYF. In DNA, the CDR3 is TGCGCCAGCAGCTTGGATCGGACTAGCGGTCACTATGAGCAGTACTTC.

This clonotype has just one count. The chain has TRBV18 and TRBJ2-7; D might be TRBD2 (6 bases). The CDR3 is 17 amino acids. Trimming took 2 bases from V and 2 from J, leaving 19 bases between them. Per the germline V gene, CDR1 is KGHSH and CDR2 is LQKENI. Here the CDR3 DNA reads TGTGCCAGCTCACCATCGGGGACTGACCCCGGCCCCTACGAGCAGTACTTC. This codes for CASSPSGTDPGPYEQYF.

There are a few counts of this clonotype. The chain couples TRBV12-3 or TRBV12-4 to TRBJ2-4, with D maybe TRBD2 (6 bases). The CDR3 consists of 15 residues. The V end was cut by 3 bases, the J end by 13 bases, with 22 bases between. CDR3 residues: CASSFEEGLIGEQYF. CDR3 DNA: TGTGCCAGCAGTTTTGAGGAGGGTTTAATTGGGGAGCAGTACTTC.

This rearrangement joins TRBV7-9 to TRBJ2-5; D is perhaps TRBD1 (6 bases). The CDR3 covers 15 residues. V was shortened by 5 bases and J by 2 bases, with 15 bases between the two germline ends. Germline V lookup: CDR1 SEHNR, CDR2 FQNEAQ (reference sequence). The CDR3 loop is CASSQPGTRQETQYF. CDR3 nucleotides: TGTGCCAGCAGCCAGCCGGGGACACGGCAAGAGACCCAGTACTTC.

The chain links TRBV10-3 to TRBJ2-1; D might be TRBD1 (5 bases). Germline lookup yields CDR1 ENHRY and CDR2 SYGVKD. Trimming took 8 bases from V and 7 from J, leaving 18 bases between them. The CDR3 runs to 14 residues. This CDR3 is CAIQSPQGENEQFF. CDR3 DNA: TGTGCCATCCAATCACCTCAGGGCGAGAATGAGCAGTTCTTC.

This rearrangement joins TRBV28 to TRBJ2-2; maybe TRBD1 (6 bases). The CDR3 extends over 16 amino acids. V lost 6 bases to trimming and J lost 2 bases, with 16 bases between them. CDR1 MDHEN and CDR2 SYDVKM come from the germline V gene. For the CDR3, the DNA is TGTGCCAGCAGCCGGCTTGGGACACCTAACACCGGGGAGCTGTTTTTT. Translated: CASSRLGTPNTGELFF.

V gene TRBV27 combines with J gene TRBJ2-5; 10 positions agree with TRBD2. Germline trimming cut 5 bases from V and 11 bases from J; bases unmatched to any gene: 17. CDR1 and CDR2 from the germline V gene are MNHEY and SMNVEV (reference sequence). The CDR3 totals 16 residues. The chain's CDR3 is CASSPYLAGVGNEQYF. The CDR3 DNA reads TGTGCCAGCAGTCCGTACCTAGCGGGAGTTGGGAATGAGCAGTACTTC.